This is a list of T cell receptor beta chains from one sample in a study of T cell responses to AZD1222 COVID-19 vaccine. The protocol was immunoSEQ multiplex PCR, while the TCRdb copy is restricted to in-frame clones and leaves out a portion. This table holds 120,000 to 150,000 clones, roughly 90% found once. Sequencing used peripheral blood, obtained 28 days after the second dose of the MenACWY control vaccine. Source of these receptors: an adult who received the MenACWY meningococcal vaccine as a control. The CDR3 runs from the conserved cysteine through the conserved F or W. The order of the fields is clone size, D gene, J gene, V gene, CDR3 protein, CDR3 DNA. The D gene is left open where the match is weak. For some rows the clone size is stated as once, few or many, or as a class when expanded; others skip it.

clone size: .; D gene: .; J gene: TRBJ2-6; V gene: TRBV4-2; CDR3 protein: CASSQEVSSGANVLTF; CDR3 DNA: TGTGCCAGCAGCCAAGAGGTCTCCTCTGGGGCCAACGTCCTGACTTTC
clone size: .; D gene: TRBD2; J gene: TRBJ2-5; V gene: TRBV24-1; CDR3 protein: CATSDPGTSGGPMQETQYF; CDR3 DNA: TGTGCCACCAGTGATCCGGGGACTAGCGGGGGGCCCATGCAAGAGACCCAGTACTTC
clone size: .; D gene: TRBD2; J gene: TRBJ2-5; V gene: TRBV29-1; CDR3 protein: CSALAGAYQETQYF; CDR3 DNA: TGCAGCGCTCTAGCGGGGGCTTACCAAGAGACCCAGTACTTC
clone size: .; D gene: .; J gene: TRBJ1-5; V gene: TRBV10-3; CDR3 protein: CAISESGQGTQPQHF; CDR3 DNA: TGTGCCATCAGTGAGTCGGGACAAGGCACCCAGCCCCAGCATTTT
clone size: .; D gene: TRBD2; J gene: TRBJ2-1; V gene: TRBV4-3; CDR3 protein: CASSRGLAGGISSYNEQFF; CDR3 DNA: TGCGCCAGCAGCCGTGGACTAGCGGGGGGGATAAGCTCCTACAATGAGCAGTTCTTC
clone size: .; D gene: .; J gene: TRBJ2-1; V gene: TRBV29-1; CDR3 protein: CSVGGDFAYNEQFF; CDR3 DNA: TGCAGCGTTGGAGGGGACTTTGCCTACAATGAGCAGTTCTTC
clone size: few; D gene: TRBD1; J gene: TRBJ1-4; V gene: TRBV11-3; CDR3 protein: CASSRRGPSEKLFF; CDR3 DNA: TGTGCCAGCAGTCGGAGGGGGCCCAGTGAAAAACTGTTTTTT
clone size: .; D gene: .; J gene: TRBJ2-3; V gene: TRBV7-2; CDR3 protein: CASSFTFTDTQYF; CDR3 DNA: TGTGCCAGCAGCTTCACCTTCACAGATACGCAGTATTTT
clone size: .; D gene: .; J gene: TRBJ1-1; V gene: TRBV28; CDR3 protein: CASRTFASTEAFF; CDR3 DNA: TGTGCCTCAAGGACCTTTGCTAGCACTGAAGCTTTCTTT
clone size: .; D gene: .; J gene: TRBJ1-2; V gene: TRBV5-5; CDR3 protein: CASSYYSLFNYGYTF; CDR3 DNA: TGTGCCAGCAGTTACTACAGCCTTTTCAACTATGGCTACACCTTC
clone size: .; D gene: .; J gene: TRBJ1-5; V gene: TRBV6-5; CDR3 protein: CASHSGADGQPQHF; CDR3 DNA: TGTGCCTCACATTCGGGGGCCGACGGTCAGCCCCAGCATTTT
clone size: .; D gene: .; J gene: TRBJ1-2; V gene: TRBV27; CDR3 protein: CASRSGTDLYGYTF; CDR3 DNA: TGTGCCAGCAGATCCGGGACGGATCTCTATGGCTACACCTTC
clone size: .; D gene: TRBD1; J gene: TRBJ1-1; V gene: TRBV7-9; CDR3 protein: CASSFLGQGEAFF; CDR3 DNA: TGTGCCAGCAGCTTTCTGGGACAGGGTGAAGCTTTCTTT
clone size: .; D gene: .; J gene: TRBJ2-5; V gene: TRBV7-8; CDR3 protein: CASSLGEGLETQYF; CDR3 DNA: TGTGCCAGCAGCTTAGGGGAAGGGTTAGAGACCCAGTACTTC
clone size: .; D gene: TRBD1; J gene: TRBJ1-1; V gene: TRBV18; CDR3 protein: CASSGQANTEAFF; CDR3 DNA: TGTGCCAGCTCGGGACAGGCGAACACTGAAGCTTTCTTT
clone size: .; D gene: .; J gene: TRBJ1-4; V gene: TRBV15; CDR3 protein: CATSRDLDTEKLFF; CDR3 DNA: TGTGCCACCAGCAGAGATTTGGACACTGAAAAACTGTTTTTT
clone size: .; D gene: .; J gene: TRBJ2-7; V gene: TRBV7-9; CDR3 protein: CASSLQGGEQYF; CDR3 DNA: TGTGCCAGCAGCTTACAGGGGGGTGAGCAGTACTTC
clone size: .; D gene: .; J gene: TRBJ1-2; V gene: TRBV18; CDR3 protein: CASGTPIKVRHGYTF; CDR3 DNA: TGTGCCAGCGGGACGCCAATCAAGGTTCGGCATGGCTACACCTTC
clone size: .; D gene: TRBD1; J gene: TRBJ1-5; V gene: TRBV27; CDR3 protein: CASSVGTGGNNQPQHF; CDR3 DNA: TGTGCCAGCAGTGTAGGGACAGGGGGAAACAATCAGCCCCAGCATTTT
clone size: .; D gene: .; J gene: TRBJ2-1; V gene: TRBV20-1; CDR3 protein: CSAIDFRNEQFF; CDR3 DNA: TGCAGTGCTATTGACTTTCGCAATGAGCAGTTCTTC
clone size: many; D gene: TRBD1; J gene: TRBJ1-2; V gene: TRBV30; CDR3 protein: CARGGFGGRGYGYTF; CDR3 DNA: TGTGCCCGAGGGGGCTTTGGGGGGCGCGGCTATGGCTACACCTTC
clone size: .; D gene: .; J gene: TRBJ2-7; V gene: TRBV4-3; CDR3 protein: CASSQVDGGRYEQYF; CDR3 DNA: TGCGCCAGCAGCCAAGTGGATGGGGGGCGCTACGAGCAGTACTTC
clone size: .; D gene: TRBD1; J gene: TRBJ2-6; V gene: TRBV7-9; CDR3 protein: CARGQGALSGANVLTF; CDR3 DNA: TGTGCCAGAGGACAGGGGGCCCTCTCTGGGGCCAACGTCCTGACTTTC
clone size: .; D gene: TRBD1; J gene: TRBJ1-1; V gene: TRBV6-5; CDR3 protein: CASSSTGGLTFF; CDR3 DNA: TGTGCCAGCAGTTCGACAGGGGGCCTAACTTTCTTT
clone size: .; D gene: .; J gene: TRBJ1-5; V gene: TRBV18; CDR3 protein: CASSLPGVDQPQHF; CDR3 DNA: TGTGCCAGCTCACTACCCGGGGTGGATCAGCCCCAGCATTTT
clone size: .; D gene: .; J gene: TRBJ1-4; V gene: TRBV5-1; CDR3 protein: CASSLGQHNEKLFF; CDR3 DNA: TGCGCCAGCAGCTTGGGACAGCATAATGAAAAACTGTTTTTT
clone size: .; D gene: .; J gene: TRBJ1-1; V gene: TRBV7-9; CDR3 protein: CASSFRPGPPGPEAFF; CDR3 DNA: TGTGCCAGCAGCTTCAGACCGGGTCCCCCTGGCCCTGAAGCTTTCTTT
clone size: .; D gene: .; J gene: TRBJ1-2; V gene: TRBV29-1; CDR3 protein: CSVYAGVGYGYTF; CDR3 DNA: TGCAGCGTTTATGCAGGGGTTGGCTATGGCTACACCTTC
clone size: .; D gene: .; J gene: TRBJ2-5; V gene: TRBV3-1/TRBV3-2; CDR3 protein: CASSQRLVGETQYF; CDR3 DNA: TGTGCCAGCAGCCAGAGGCTGGTCGGCGAGACCCAGTACTTC
clone size: few; D gene: .; J gene: TRBJ1-4; V gene: TRBV19; CDR3 protein: CASSIDRSNEKLFF; CDR3 DNA: TGTGCCAGTAGTATAGACAGGAGTAATGAAAAACTGTTTTTT
clone size: .; D gene: .; J gene: TRBJ1-2; V gene: TRBV18; CDR3 protein: CASSPLTDLRGYTF; CDR3 DNA: TGTGCCAGCTCACCGCTGACCGACTTACGGGGCTACACCTTC
clone size: .; D gene: .; J gene: TRBJ2-5; V gene: TRBV28; CDR3 protein: CASSLGHQETQYF; CDR3 DNA: TGTGCCAGCAGTTTGGGGCACCAAGAGACCCAGTACTTC
clone size: .; D gene: .; J gene: TRBJ1-2; V gene: TRBV19; CDR3 protein: CASSISYYGYTF; CDR3 DNA: TGTGCCAGTAGTATTAGCTATTATGGCTACACCTTC
clone size: .; D gene: .; J gene: TRBJ1-5; V gene: TRBV5-5; CDR3 protein: CASSSGHQNQPQHF; CDR3 DNA: TGTGCCAGCAGCTCGGGACACCAAAATCAGCCCCAGCATTTT
clone size: .; D gene: .; J gene: TRBJ2-7; V gene: TRBV7-3; CDR3 protein: CASSPRASSSYEQYF; CDR3 DNA: TGTGCCAGCAGCCCCCGCGCTTCTAGCTCCTACGAGCAGTACTTC
clone size: .; D gene: .; J gene: TRBJ1-1; V gene: TRBV7-8; CDR3 protein: CASSPRDRNTEAFF; CDR3 DNA: TGTGCCAGCAGTCCAAGAGACAGAAACACTGAAGCTTTCTTT
clone size: .; D gene: .; J gene: TRBJ2-1; V gene: TRBV11-2; CDR3 protein: CASSLDSNNEQFF; CDR3 DNA: TGTGCCAGCAGCTTAGACAGTAACAATGAGCAGTTCTTC
clone size: .; D gene: .; J gene: TRBJ1-5; V gene: TRBV5-5; CDR3 protein: CASSFSVNQPQHF; CDR3 DNA: TGTGCCAGCAGCTTTTCGGTGAATCAGCCCCAGCATTTT
clone size: .; D gene: .; J gene: TRBJ1-1; V gene: TRBV7-9; CDR3 protein: CASSPGASSEAFF; CDR3 DNA: TGTGCCAGCAGCCCCGGGGCCTCCTCTGAAGCTTTCTTT
clone size: .; D gene: .; J gene: TRBJ2-1; V gene: TRBV4-1; CDR3 protein: CASSPWTGAGGQFF; CDR3 DNA: TGCGCCAGCAGCCCATGGACAGGGGCGGGGGGGCAGTTCTTC
clone size: .; D gene: TRBD1; J gene: TRBJ1-4; V gene: TRBV28; CDR3 protein: CASSSIRTGTNEKLFF; CDR3 DNA: TGTGCCAGCAGTTCAATCCGGACAGGGACTAATGAAAAACTGTTTTTT
clone size: .; D gene: .; J gene: TRBJ1-3; V gene: TRBV6-6; CDR3 protein: CASSYGRDGNTIYF; CDR3 DNA: TGTGCCAGCAGTTACGGCAGAGATGGAAACACCATATATTTT
clone size: .; D gene: TRBD1; J gene: TRBJ1-1; V gene: TRBV6-5; CDR3 protein: CASRFDRGRNTEAFF; CDR3 DNA: TGTGCCAGCAGGTTTGACAGGGGACGGAACACTGAAGCTTTCTTT
clone size: .; D gene: .; J gene: TRBJ1-6; V gene: TRBV15; CDR3 protein: CATSNGQSYSPLHF; CDR3 DNA: TGTGCCACCAGCAACGGCCAGTCCTATTCACCCCTCCACTTT
clone size: .; D gene: .; J gene: TRBJ1-2; V gene: TRBV5-1; CDR3 protein: CASRQGENYGYTF; CDR3 DNA: TGCGCCAGCAGACAGGGAGAAAACTATGGCTACACCTTC
clone size: .; D gene: .; J gene: TRBJ1-1; V gene: TRBV6-6; CDR3 protein: CASRSTEAFF; CDR3 DNA: TGTGCCAGCAGGTCCACTGAAGCTTTCTTT
clone size: .; D gene: .; J gene: TRBJ2-7; V gene: TRBV3-1/TRBV3-2; CDR3 protein: CASSPQGIPYEQYF; CDR3 DNA: TGTGCCAGCAGCCCCCAGGGGATTCCCTACGAGCAGTACTTC
clone size: .; D gene: .; J gene: TRBJ1-2; V gene: TRBV12-3/TRBV12-4; CDR3 protein: CASSWQYYGYTF; CDR3 DNA: TGTGCCAGCAGTTGGCAGTACTATGGCTACACCTTC
clone size: .; D gene: TRBD2; J gene: TRBJ2-3; V gene: TRBV9; CDR3 protein: CASSSRAGGPSDTQYF; CDR3 DNA: TGTGCCAGCAGCTCCAGAGCGGGGGGGCCTTCAGATACGCAGTATTTT
clone size: .; D gene: TRBD1; J gene: TRBJ1-5; V gene: TRBV3-1/TRBV3-2; CDR3 protein: CASSYGTAGQPQHF; CDR3 DNA: TGTGCCAGCAGCTATGGGACAGCAGGCCAGCCCCAGCATTTT